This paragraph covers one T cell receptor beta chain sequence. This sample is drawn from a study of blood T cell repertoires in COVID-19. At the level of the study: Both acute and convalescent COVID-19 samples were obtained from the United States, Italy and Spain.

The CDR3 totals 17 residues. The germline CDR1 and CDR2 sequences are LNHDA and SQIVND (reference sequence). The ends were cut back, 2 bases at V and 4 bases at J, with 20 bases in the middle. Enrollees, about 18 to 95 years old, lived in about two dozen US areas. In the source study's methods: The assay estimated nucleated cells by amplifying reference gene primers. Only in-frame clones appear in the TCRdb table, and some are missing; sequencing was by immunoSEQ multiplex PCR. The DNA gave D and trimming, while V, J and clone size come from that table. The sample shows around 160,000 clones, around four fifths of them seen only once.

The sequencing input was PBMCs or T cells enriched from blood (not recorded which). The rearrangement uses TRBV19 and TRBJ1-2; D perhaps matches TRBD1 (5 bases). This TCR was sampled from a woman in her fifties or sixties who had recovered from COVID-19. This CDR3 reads CASSISEWGSIPYGYTF. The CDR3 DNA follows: TGTGCCAGTAGTATATCGGAGTGGGGCAGCATCCCCTATGGCTACACCTTC.